This TCR beta chain was documented in a study of neurological immune-mediated disorders. General study findings and limits: Expanded clones shared no CDR3 amino acid sequences across subjects, suggesting private repertoires in all groups.

TCRdb redid the calling of the 5' RACE reads with MiXCR, one entry per CDR3 protein. Of roughly 70,000 distinct CDR3 sequences listed, about 4% were seen once; the top ten hold 1.3%. The table lists this clonotype with many counts. The antigen remains unidentified. CDR1 is LGHDT, CDR2 YNNKEL, per germline (reference sequence). V was shortened by 0 bases and J by 0 bases, with 16 bases between the two germline ends. The CDR3 loop spans 18 amino acids. Unsorted libraries were prepared from 2 million PBMCs that had been stored at -80 C. The chain joins TRBV3-1 to TRBJ2-3; possible D gene TRBD2, 6 bases. This receptor was obtained from a man aged 25 to 40 with multiple sclerosis. Sequencing used PBMCs. The CDR3 loop reads CASSQESAGWTSTDTQYF. The CDR3 DNA reads TGTGCCAGCAGCCAAGAATCTGCGGGATGGACAAGCACAGATACGCAGTATTTT.